Below, one TCR beta chain is given with its context. No antigen is known for it. These data originate in a study of response to subunit inactivated influenza vaccine. Findings and limits, study-wide: The authors offered the suggestion that each seasonal influenza vaccination recruits few new T cells.

This CDR3 spans 18 amino acids. Germline trimming cut 1 base from V and 4 bases from J; bases unmatched to any gene: 10. CDR1 is SGHVS and CDR2 is FNYEAQ in the germline V gene. TCRdb reanalysed the RT-PCR reads using MiXCR and keeps one entry per CDR3 protein. The sample has about half a million distinct CDR3 sequences, 10% to 11% seen once; the top ten hold around 12%. The rearrangement joins TRBV7-6 to TRBJ2-6, with TRBD1 matching 7 bases. The specimen was PBMCs from blood, collected 45 days after vaccination. This receptor was taken from a man between 50 and 59 years old who received an inactivated influenza vaccine. In DNA, the CDR3 is TGTGCCAGCAGCTTAGGGGACAGATCAACCCTAGGGGCCAACGTCCTGACTTTC. It translates to CASSLGDRSTLGANVLTF.